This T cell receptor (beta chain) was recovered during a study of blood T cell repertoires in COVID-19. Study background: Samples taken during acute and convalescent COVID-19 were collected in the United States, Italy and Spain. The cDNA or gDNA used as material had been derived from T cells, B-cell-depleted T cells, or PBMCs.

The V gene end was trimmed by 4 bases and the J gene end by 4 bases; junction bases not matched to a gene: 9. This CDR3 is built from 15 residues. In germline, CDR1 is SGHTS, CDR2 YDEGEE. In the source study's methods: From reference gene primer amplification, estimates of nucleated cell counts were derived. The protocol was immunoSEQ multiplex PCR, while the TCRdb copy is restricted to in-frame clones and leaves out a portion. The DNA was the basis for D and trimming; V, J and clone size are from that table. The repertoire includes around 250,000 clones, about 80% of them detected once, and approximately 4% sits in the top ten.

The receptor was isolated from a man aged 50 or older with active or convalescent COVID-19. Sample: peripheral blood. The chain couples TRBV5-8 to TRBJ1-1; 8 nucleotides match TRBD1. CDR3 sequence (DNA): TGTGCCAGCAGCCTAGGACAGGGAGGGGGCACTGAAGCTTTCTTT. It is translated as CASSLGQGGGTEAFF.